The entry that follows covers one T cell receptor beta chain sequence. Its antigen is undetermined. Trimming cost V 6 bases and J 1 base, with 9 bases left between them. This CDR3 is built from 13 residues. Per germline, CDR1 MNHEY and CDR2 SVGEGT. This specimen belongs to a study of T cell responses to AZD1222 COVID-19 vaccine. Study-level results: Researchers took repertoire samples only after the peak T cell response had come.

Repertoires were generated with immunoSEQ multiplex PCR, while TCRdb's copy carries only in-frame clones and drops some. The sample has fewer than 110,000 clones, about nine tenths seen once; the top ten hold 1.3%. The receptor's source is an adult in good health. Source: peripheral blood, taken on day 0 of AZD1222 vaccination. The chain recombines TRBV6-2 or TRBV6-3 with TRBJ2-5; tentative D call: TRBD1 (5 bases). CDR3 coding DNA: TGTGCCAGCAGCAGGGTGGGCCAAGAGACCCAGTACTTC. Its translation is CASSRVGQETQYF.